This T cell receptor beta chain comes out of a study of blood T cells in healthy people across ages. Overall study: Template switching retrieved approximately one barcoded beta molecule for each two T cells.

Isolation recovered at least 6.5 million PBMCs from every sample. This CDR3 contains 14 residues. V dropped 3 bases and J dropped 6; count of bases not matched to a gene: 9. CDR1 SGHKS and CDR2 YYEKEE come from the germline V gene (reference sequence). Findings and limits, study-wide: A greater number of naive CD4+ cells and higher diversity distinguished long-lived donors from aged donors. Older individuals had lower TCR beta diversity per million T cells (the decline was roughly linear).

Combining a sample-barcoded 5' primer with a J-beta primer mix, a second PCR ran for roughly 6 to 11 cycles. TCRdb reprocessed the 5' RACE reads with MiXCR, giving one entry per CDR3 protein. The table records 1.5 million to 2 million distinct CDR3 sequences, approximately 32% of them present only once. The sample holds many counts of this clonotype. The antigen is not known. The sequenced sample consisted of blood. This clonotype was sampled from a woman in her 30s in good health. The J gene is TRBJ2-7, the V gene TRBV5-5; 7 bases line up with TRBD2. Here the CDR3 reads CASSWDGGRLEQYF. In nucleotides, the CDR3 is TGTGCCAGCAGCTGGGACGGGGGGAGGCTCGAGCAGTACTTC.